The 16 T cell receptor beta chains below were found in one sample sequenced in a study of human T cells and chemical hapten exposure. One entry per CDR3 protein, called by TCRdb with MiXCR from the RACE reads. The sample has around 120,000 distinct CDR3 sequences; around an eighth are singletons. Stated time point: patch test 1, 2 weeks after DPC sensitization. Treatment defined: therapeutic diphenylcyclopropenone sensitization with weekly scalp DPC. Sequencing used whole blood, obtained in connection with sensitization to the hapten diphenylcyclopropenone (DPC). Receptors were obtained from a woman aged 45-59 years with alopecia areata. Some clones in this sample may be carry-over from other donors' samples.

This chain links TRBV3-1 with TRBJ1-1; D is unresolved. This CDR3 has 16 residues. V lost 0 bases, J lost 2 bases, and 13 bases lay in between. The germline V gene has CDR1 LGHDT and CDR2 YNNKEL (reference sequence). In nucleotides, the CDR3 is TGTGCCAGCAGCCAAGATCCCATGGGTTCCAACACTGAAGCTTTCTTT. This codes for CASSQDPMGSNTEAFF. Supplemented by reference TRBV3-1 and TRBJ1-1, the full variable domain reads DTAVSQTPKYLVTQMGNDKSIKCEQNLGHDTMYWYKQDSKKFLKIMFSYNNKELIINETVPNRFSPKSPDKAHLNLHINSLELGDSAVYFCASSQDPMGSNTEAFFGQGTRLTVV.

To note about this clonotype: Sequence at one end of the junction differs from germline and may be a read error. V usage is TRBV5-1 and J usage is TRBJ2-2; D not resolved. Germline loops: CDR1 SGHRS, CDR2 YFSETQ. The CDR3 is 11 amino acids. CDR3 in DNA: TGCGACAGCAGCCGCACCGGGGAGCTGTTTTTT. The encoded protein is CDSSRTGELFF. Looking up the rest from reference TRBV5-1 and TRBJ2-2 gives the full variable domain: KAGVTQTPRYLIKTRGQQVTLSCSPISGHRSVSWYQQTPGQGLQFLFEYFSETQRNKGNFPGRFSGRQFSNSRSEMNVSTLELGDSALYLCDSSRTGELFFGEGSRLTVL.

This clonotype has just a few counts. V is TRBV21-1 and J is TRBJ2-5; the table names TRBD2, a call not compared with the DNA. TRBV21-1 constitutes a pseudogene. The CDR3 consists of 16 residues. The CDR3 DNA reads TGTGCCAGCAGCAGCCCCGTCGCGGGAGGGCCCGAGACCCAGTACTTC. Protein sequence: CASSSPVAGGPETQYF.

This clonotype was seen only a few times. The chain employs TRBV5-4 and TRBJ2-3, with D tentatively TRBD1 or TRBD2 (5 bases each). The V and J ends lost 5 bases and 2 bases respectively, with 12 bases between them. From germline, CDR1 is SGHNT and CDR2 YYREEE (reference sequence). The CDR3 is made up of 14 amino acids. This chain's CDR3 is CASRRPGTTDTQYF. Written as DNA, the CDR3 is TGTGCCAGCAGAAGGCCAGGGACCACAGATACGCAGTATTTT.

The CDR3 nucleotides read TGTGCCAGCAGCCCCCACCGGGGGACTACCTACAATGAGCAGTTCTTC. Protein sequence: CASSPHRGTTYNEQFF. The V call is TRBV7-2, the J call TRBJ2-1, with 7 bases that match TRBD2. The CDR3 length is 16 residues. The V gene end was trimmed by 5 bases and the J gene end by 2 bases; junction bases not matched to a gene: 9. Germline V gene lookup returns CDR1 SGHTA and CDR2 FQGNSA.

CDR3 residues: CASLGPGTANYGYTF. The DNA for the CDR3 is TGTGCCAGCCTTGGGCCCGGGACGGCGAACTATGGCTACACCTTC. This chain uses TRBV28 with TRBJ1-2; perhaps TRBD1 as D (5 bases). Deletions cut 8 bases from V and 2 bases from J, with 18 bases between. The CDR3 consists of 15 residues. The germline gives CDR1 MDHEN, CDR2 SYDVKM.

This clonotype occurred many times. The J gene is TRBJ2-3, the V gene TRBV28, with D perhaps matching TRBD2 (5 bases). From germline, CDR1 is MDHEN and CDR2 SYDVKM. The CDR3 length is 17 residues. Trimming left V 5 bases short and J 2 bases short, with 20 bases between. The CDR3 coding sequence is TGTGCCAGCAGTGAGGGCCTGGGCCCTCCTACCACAGATACGCAGTATTTT. Its protein product is CASSEGLGPPTTDTQYF.

This clonotype was detected many times. The chain employs TRBV6-2 or TRBV6-3 and TRBJ1-1; D is undetermined. The CDR3 totals 14 residues. Germline V gives CDR1 MNHEY, CDR2 SVGEGT. V lost 5 bases to trimming and J lost 1 base, with 11 bases between them. The CDR3 spells CASSSIIGNTEAFF. CDR3 bases: TGTGCCAGCAGTAGCATAATTGGGAACACTGAAGCTTTCTTT.

Concerning this clonotype itself: A clone one base away is much larger, so this may be a read error. The V and J genes are TRBV7-2 and TRBJ2-2; D is uncertain. Germline CDR1 is SGHTA and CDR2 is FQGNSA. The CDR3 has 13 residues. The CDR3 DNA reads as TGTGCCAGCAGCTTTCAGAACACCAGGGAGCTGTTTTTT. The encoded protein is CASSFQNTRELFF.

This sequence joins TRBV2 and TRBJ2-1; D possibly corresponds to TRBD2 (6 bases). V was shortened by 7 bases and J by 7 bases, with 20 bases between the two germline ends. The CDR3 covers 15 residues. Germline V gene lookup returns CDR1 SNHLY and CDR2 FYNNEI. CDR3 sequence: CASIPDGGTWNEQFF. As DNA, the CDR3 is TGTGCCAGCATTCCCGATGGGGGGACGTGGAATGAGCAGTTCTTC. The full variable domain, its missing parts supplied by reference TRBV2 and TRBJ2-1, is EPEVTQTPSHQVTQMGQEVILRCVPISNHLYFYWYRQILGQKVEFLVSFYNNEISEKSEIFDDQFSVERPDGSNFTLKIRSTKLEDSAMYFCASIPDGGTWNEQFFGPGTRLTVL.

The chain joins TRBV18 to TRBJ2-3, with TRBD2 matching 11 bases. CDR3 length: 19 residues. Losses at the gene ends were 2 bases for V and 6 bases for J; bases not matched to a gene: 16. The V gene's germline CDR1 is KGHSH and CDR2 LQKENI. The CDR3 protein is CASSPRLDTSGGYKDTQYF. The CDR3 DNA follows: TGTGCCAGCTCACCAAGGCTCGATACTAGCGGGGGCTACAAGGATACGCAGTATTTT.

The table lists this clonotype with a count of one. The rearrangement links TRBV7-9 to TRBJ1-5, with TRBD1 as a possible D gene (5 bases). Germline V gives CDR1 SEHNR, CDR2 FQNEAQ (reference sequence). CDR3 length: 12 amino acids. Trimming removed 11 bases from V and 6 bases from J, with 14 bases in between. This CDR3 is CACSEGPQPQHF. CDR3 DNA sequence: TGTGCCTGTTCTGAGGGGCCTCAGCCCCAGCATTTT. Variable domain in full (rest from reference TRBV7-9 and TRBJ1-5): DTGVSQNPRHKITKRGQNVTFRCDPISEHNRLYWYRQTLGQGPEFLTYFQNEAQLEKSRLLSDRFSAERPKGSFSTLEIQRTEQGDSAMYLCACSEGPQPQHFGDGTRLSIL.

The chain recombines TRBV7-9 with TRBJ2-1; 7 bases fit TRBD2. Trimming at V came to 4 bases and at J to 2 bases, leaving 5 bases not matched to a gene. CDR1 is SEHNR and CDR2 is FQNEAQ in the germline V gene (reference sequence). The CDR3 sequence is 15 residues long. The CDR3 DNA reads TGTGCCAGCAGCTATGTCAGCGGGGCCTACAATGAGCAGTTCTTC. This translates into CASSYVSGAYNEQFF. The full variable domain, with the rest looked up from reference TRBV7-9 and TRBJ2-1, is DTGVSQNPRHKITKRGQNVTFRCDPISEHNRLYWYRQTLGQGPEFLTYFQNEAQLEKSRLLSDRFSAERPKGSFSTLEIQRTEQGDSAMYLCASSYVSGAYNEQFFGPGTRLTVL.

This chain connects TRBV28 to TRBJ1-1, with TRBD1 matching over 10 bases. The CDR3 covers 12 residues. CDR1 is MDHEN and CDR2 is SYDVKM in the germline V gene. After removal of 10 bases from V and 8 bases from J, the junction contained 7 bases not matched to a gene. CDR3 coding DNA: TGTGCCACCATACGACAGGGGGCGGAAGCTTTCTTT. Protein sequence: CATIRQGAEAFF.

This clonotype was seen at least ten times. The V and J genes are TRBV24-1 and TRBJ1-2; D is uncertain. Trimming removed 1 base at V and 5 bases at J, with 7 bases between. In germline, CDR1 is KGHDR, CDR2 SFDVKD. The CDR3 contains 13 residues. CDR3 in amino acids: CATSDFSGYGYTF. Here the CDR3 DNA reads TGTGCCACCAGTGATTTTAGTGGGTATGGCTACACCTTC.

In this sample, this clonotype turned up a few times. The chain recombines TRBV7-4 with TRBJ2-4; 10 bases agree with TRBD2. With V trimmed by 4 bases and J by 1 base, 13 bases remained unmatched. This CDR3 region has 19 residues. Germline CDR1 and CDR2: SGHVT and SQSDAQ. In DNA, the CDR3 is TGTGCCAGCAGCTGCGGACTAGCGGAGGGAGTACGGGCCAAAAACATTCAGTACTTC. Residues: CASSCGLAEGVRAKNIQYF.